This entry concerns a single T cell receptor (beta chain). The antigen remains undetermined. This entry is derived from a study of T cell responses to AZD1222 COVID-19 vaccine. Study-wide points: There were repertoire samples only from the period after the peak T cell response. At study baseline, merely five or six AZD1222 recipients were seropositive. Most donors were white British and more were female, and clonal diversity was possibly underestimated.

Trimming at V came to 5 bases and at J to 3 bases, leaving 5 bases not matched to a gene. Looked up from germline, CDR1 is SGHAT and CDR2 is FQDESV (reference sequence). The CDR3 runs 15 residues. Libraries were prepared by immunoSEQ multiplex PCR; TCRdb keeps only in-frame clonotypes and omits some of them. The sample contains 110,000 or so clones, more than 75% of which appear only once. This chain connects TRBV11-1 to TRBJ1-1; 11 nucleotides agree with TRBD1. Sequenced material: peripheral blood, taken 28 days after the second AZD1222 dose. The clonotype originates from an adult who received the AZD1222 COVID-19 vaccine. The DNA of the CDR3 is TGTGCCAGCAGCCCTGGACAGGGGGCGTACACTGAAGCTTTCTTT. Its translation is CASSPGQGAYTEAFF.